This T cell receptor (beta chain) is drawn from a study of response to subunit inactivated influenza vaccine. Study-wide results and limits: Seasonal influenza vaccination, on each occasion, was suggested by the authors to recruit few new T cells.

TCRdb itself ran the RT-PCR reads through MiXCR, one entry per CDR3 protein. The sample carries 150,000 to 200,000 distinct CDR3 sequences, about 12% recorded once. This clonotype was observed a few times. The target antigen is unknown. The CDR3 has 14 amino acids. J lost 3 bases, V lost 4 bases, and 4 bases had no gene match. Per germline, CDR1 KGHSY and CDR2 FQNENV. This sample also belongs to another study, concerning T cells expressing NK-cell markers. Per that paper: Template switching by 5'RACE with UMIs generated the TCR beta cDNA. An anti-gamma-delta TCR antibody was added in several experiments. It restricted sorting to alpha-beta TCR-expressing T cells. In four donors, these clonotypes also led the CD3+CD56-NKG2C+ fraction.

The genes are TRBV16 and TRBJ2-7; 9 bases match TRBD1. This specimen consisted of CD8+ T cells sorted from PBMCs, obtained about 12 days after vaccination. This receptor was identified in a man aged 50 to 59 who received an inactivated influenza vaccine. The CDR3 loop reads CASSPSGQGYEQYF. Here the CDR3 DNA reads TGTGCCAGCAGCCCCTCGGGACAGGGCTACGAGCAGTACTTC.